This T cell receptor (beta chain) was captured in a study of blood T cell repertoires in COVID-19. The overall study: Sample material is recorded as cDNA or gDNA derived from T cells, B-cell-depleted T cells, or PBMCs.

Repertoires were generated with immunoSEQ multiplex PCR, while TCRdb's copy carries only in-frame clones and drops some. The sample lists under 35,000 clones, 65% to 90% occurring once. Per the germline V gene, CDR1 is WNHNN and CDR2 is SYGVQD (reference sequence). Trimming took off 3 bases at V and 4 bases at J, with 18 bases between the two ends. The length of the CDR3 is 16 residues. The V and J genes are TRBV10-1 and TRBJ2-5; D possibly corresponds to TRBD2 (7 bases). The sequenced sample consisted of peripheral blood. This sequence was found in a man aged 65 to 79 with active COVID-19. CDR3 in amino acids: CASSEGGPGGLETQYF. The CDR3 DNA reads as TGCGCCAGCAGTGAAGGAGGGCCGGGGGGCTTAGAGACCCAGTACTTC.